Listed here are 9 T cell receptor beta chains from one sample, sequenced in a study of neurological immune-mediated disorders. TCRdb re-called the 5' RACE reads with MiXCR, one entry per CDR3 protein. The sample records 95,000 or so distinct CDR3 sequences, 3.5% being singletons. The sequencing input was PBMCs. These receptors were obtained from a woman under 30 with multiple sclerosis.

This clonotype was detected many times. This chain links TRBV4-1 with TRBJ2-2; tentative D call: TRBD2 (5 bases). V was shortened by 3 bases and J by 0 bases, with 14 bases between the two germline ends. Germline loops: CDR1 MGHRA, CDR2 YSYEKL. The CDR3 covers 17 residues. CDR3 sequence (DNA): TGCGCCAGCAGCCAGAGGGAAACAGTTGCGAACACCGGGGAGCTGTTTTTT. Its protein is CASSQRETVANTGELFF.

Many counts were recorded for this clonotype. The chain recombines TRBV20-1 with TRBJ2-5; TRBD2 agrees at 12 bases. CDR3 length: 15 residues. After removal of 3 bases from V and 5 bases from J, the junction contained 7 bases not matched to a gene. Germline V gene data show CDR1 as DFQATT and CDR2 as SNEGSKA (reference sequence). The CDR3 coding sequence is TGCAGTGCTAGTTCTGGACTAGCGGGAATTGAGACCCAGTACTTC. Its translation: CSASSGLAGIETQYF.

This clonotype was seen at least ten times. The rearrangement links TRBV28 to TRBJ1-1; no clear D. V dropped 3 bases and J dropped 4 bases, with 9 bases sitting between them. This CDR3 has 13 residues. Germline CDR1 and CDR2: MDHEN and SYDVKM. This chain's CDR3 is CASSLQVFTEAFF. CDR3 sequence (DNA): TGTGCCAGCAGTTTGCAGGTTTTCACTGAAGCTTTCTTT.

In this sample, this clonotype turned up many times. The CDR3 loop reads CASSFAKFYGYTF. The CDR3 region has the DNA TGCGCCAGCAGCTTTGCCAAATTCTATGGCTACACCTTC. V and J are TRBV5-1 and TRBJ1-2, with D hard to call. The CDR3 is made up of 13 amino acids. Germline lookup yields CDR1 SGHRS and CDR2 YFSETQ. The V and J ends lost 2 bases and 4 bases respectively, with 9 bases between them.

This clonotype was detected many times. V is TRBV13 and J is TRBJ2-3; D is perhaps TRBD1 or TRBD2 (5 bases each). This CDR3 is 15 amino acids long. Looked up from germline, CDR1 is PRHDT and CDR2 is FYEKMQ (reference sequence). Between the trimmed V and J ends, which lost 1 base and 2 bases, there was a span of 10 bases. The CDR3 loop reads CASSLVLGPTDTQYF. The CDR3 DNA follows: TGTGCCAGCAGCTTAGTGTTGGGACCCACAGATACGCAGTATTTT.

This clonotype was seen ten or more times. CDR3 loop: CASSLVPTSGFNEQFF. The CDR3 bases are TGTGCCAGCAGCTTAGTCCCGACTAGCGGGTTCAATGAGCAGTTCTTC. The chain couples TRBV7-2 to TRBJ2-1, with TRBD2 matching 10 bases. The trim removed 1 base at V and 6 bases at J, leaving 6 bases unmatched. CDR3 length: 16 amino acids. Germline-derived CDR1 and CDR2 are SGHTA and FQGNSA.

This clonotype appeared many times. V and J are TRBV7-2 and TRBJ2-7; D is perhaps TRBD1 (5 bases). Trimming took 5 bases from V and 2 from J, leaving 19 bases between them. The CDR3 contains 16 residues. Germline V lookup: CDR1 SGHTA, CDR2 FQGNSA. CDR3 nucleotide sequence: TGTGCCAGCAGCGAGAGGTCAGGGTCCCTCACCTACGAGCAGTACTTC. This translates into CASSERSGSLTYEQYF.

This clonotype was found many times. The chain joins TRBV20-1 to TRBJ2-1, with 9 bases fitting TRBD2. CDR1 is DFQATT, CDR2 SNEGSKA, per germline (reference sequence). The V segment lost 5 bases and the J segment 2 bases; nucleotides outside the gene matches: 4. The CDR3 spans 14 residues. The chain's CDR3 is CSADRLAAYNEQFF. The CDR3 bases are TGCAGTGCTGACCGACTAGCGGCCTACAATGAGCAGTTCTTC.

Turning to this clonotype: A much larger clone lies a single base off, so this may be a read error. The rearrangement links TRBV4-1 to TRBJ1-1, with TRBD1 matching over 7 bases. From germline, CDR1 is MGHRA and CDR2 YSYEKL. This CDR3 has 16 residues. V dropped 5 bases and J dropped 5; count of bases not matched to a gene: 14. As DNA, the CDR3 is TGCGCCAGCAGCACCCGGAAAGGGGGCGCGACGACTGAAGCTTTCTTT. Protein: CASSTRKGGATTEAFF.